The rows below give T cell receptor beta chains drawn from one sample of a study of Graves' ophthalmopathy and Graves' hyperthyroidism. TCRdb used MiXCR to reprocess the multiplex PCR reads, holding one entry per CDR3 protein. Of 350,000 to 450,000 distinct CDR3 sequences listed, 15% to 20% are singletons. Sample: peripheral blood. The source is a woman aged 18 to 35 with Graves' ophthalmopathy. Both conserved end residues are part of each CDR3. The order of the fields is clone size, V gene, D gene, J gene, CDR3 DNA, CDR3 protein. A D gene is named only where the DNA matches it firmly. Expanded clones get a size class; other rows say once, few or many, or leave the size out.

size: -; V: TRBV11-1; D: TRBD2; J: TRBJ2-5; DNA: TGTGCCAGCAGCTTAGAAGATTTGCTAGCGGGAGGCATGGAGACCCAGTACTTC; CDR3: CASSLEDLLAGGMETQYF
size: many; V: TRBV5-6; D: -; J: TRBJ1-2; DNA: TGTGCCAGCAGCTTGAGAACAGGGTCTTCTGGGAGCTACACCTTC; CDR3: CASSLRTGSSGSYTF
size: many; V: TRBV12-3/TRBV12-4; D: TRBD1; J: TRBJ1-1; DNA: TGTGCCAGCAGACGGACAGGGACAGCCAACACTGAAGCTTTCTTT; CDR3: CASRRTGTANTEAFF
size: many; V: TRBV6-1; D: -; J: TRBJ2-7; DNA: TGTGCCAGCAGTGAGGCGTACAGGTCCTACGAGCAGTACTTC; CDR3: CASSEAYRSYEQYF
size: many; V: TRBV15; D: -; J: TRBJ2-7; DNA: TGTGCCACCAGCAGAGGCCCGGGACGGTCCTACGAGCAGTACTTC; CDR3: CATSRGPGRSYEQYF
size: many; V: TRBV11-3; D: TRBD2; J: TRBJ2-3; DNA: TGTGCCAGCAGCCCTGATTTATGGCGGGGGAGCACAGATACGCAGTATTTT; CDR3: CASSPDLWRGSTDTQYF
size: -; V: TRBV16; D: -; J: TRBJ1-1; DNA: TGTGCCAGCAGCCAATCGGCAGCGAACACTGAAGCTTTCTTT; CDR3: CASSQSAANTEAFF
size: many; V: TRBV12-3/TRBV12-4; D: -; J: TRBJ1-1; DNA: TGTGCCAGGGACGGGAACACTGAAGCTTTCTTT; CDR3: CARDGNTEAFF
size: -; V: TRBV19; D: -; J: TRBJ2-5; DNA: TGTGCCAGTAGTATAGACCACGGAGGGACCCAGTACTTC; CDR3: CASSIDHGGTQYF
size: -; V: TRBV30; D: -; J: TRBJ1-2; DNA: TGTGCCAGCAACCGGGAGGACTATGGCTACACCTTC; CDR3: CASNREDYGYTF
size: -; V: TRBV20-1; D: -; J: TRBJ1-6; DNA: TGCAGTGCTAGTTCCGGGGGCAATTCACCCCTCCACTTT; CDR3: CSASSGGNSPLHF
size: -; V: TRBV19; D: -; J: TRBJ2-7; DNA: TGTGCCAGTAGAAAAAATACGGGCAAAAACTACGAGCAGTACTTC; CDR3: CASRKNTGKNYEQYF
size: many; V: TRBV20-1; D: -; J: TRBJ1-2; DNA: TGCAGTCCCCGGGACGGGAGGGTCTATGGCTACACCTTC; CDR3: CSPRDGRVYGYTF
size: -; V: TRBV12-3/TRBV12-4; D: -; J: TRBJ2-5; DNA: TGTGCCAGCATCCCTAGAGGGCTAGCGAGAATGGAGACCCAGTACTTC; CDR3: CASIPRGLARMETQYF
size: many; V: TRBV27; D: -; J: TRBJ1-3; DNA: TGTGCCAGCAGTTTAAGTTATTCTGGAAACACCATATATTTT; CDR3: CASSLSYSGNTIYF
size: many; V: TRBV7-3; D: TRBD2; J: TRBJ2-7; DNA: TGTGCCAGCAGCTTAAAGGGGACTAGCGACTACGAGCAGTACTTC; CDR3: CASSLKGTSDYEQYF
size: many; V: TRBV29-1; D: -; J: TRBJ2-7; DNA: TGCAGTATACAGGGACCACCTAGTTACGAGCAGTACTTC; CDR3: CSIQGPPSYEQYF
size: many; V: TRBV28; D: TRBD1; J: TRBJ1-2; DNA: TGTGCCAGCAGCCTCGACAGGGCGACTAACTATGGCTACACCTTC; CDR3: CASSLDRATNYGYTF
size: -; V: TRBV2; D: TRBD2; J: TRBJ2-7; DNA: TGTGCCAGCAGTGAGGCTAGCGGGCCATACGAGCAGTACTTC; CDR3: CASSEASGPYEQYF
size: many; V: TRBV19; D: -; J: TRBJ1-1; DNA: TGTGCCAGCACGAGACAGCTGAACACTGAAGCTTTCTTT; CDR3: CASTRQLNTEAFF
size: many; V: TRBV20-1; D: -; J: TRBJ2-5; DNA: TGCAGTGCTAGAGATGCAGGGCTTGGACGGGAGACCCAGTACTTC; CDR3: CSARDAGLGRETQYF
size: -; V: TRBV30; D: TRBD2; J: TRBJ2-2; DNA: TGTGCCTGTTCTAGCGGTACGAACACCGGGGAGCTGTTTTTT; CDR3: CACSSGTNTGELFF
size: many; V: TRBV6-5; D: -; J: TRBJ1-3; DNA: TGTGCCAGCAGTTACTCGACGGGGACTGGAAACACCATATATTTT; CDR3: CASSYSTGTGNTIYF
size: -; V: TRBV6-5; D: TRBD1; J: TRBJ1-1; DNA: TGTGCCAGCAGTTCCCGGGACAGGGGGTTCTTT; CDR3: CASSSRDRGFF
size: many; V: TRBV5-1; D: TRBD2; J: TRBJ2-3; DNA: TGCGCCAGCAGCTTGAGTTTCGGGGAGGGGACGCAGTATTTT; CDR3: CASSLSFGEGTQYF
size: many; V: TRBV7-3; D: TRBD1; J: TRBJ2-6; DNA: TGTGCCAGCAGCTTACCCGGTTTCGACAGGGTTAGCTCTGGGGCCAACGTCCTGACTTTC; CDR3: CASSLPGFDRVSSGANVLTF
size: many; V: TRBV19; D: TRBD2; J: TRBJ2-7; DNA: TGTGCCAGCTCATTAGCGGGAAGCCAGGGACTCTACGAGCAGTACTTC; CDR3: CASSLAGSQGLYEQYF
size: many; V: TRBV28; D: -; J: TRBJ2-7; DNA: TGTGCCAGCAGTTCCCCCGAAGGTGCAATATACGAGCAGTACTTC; CDR3: CASSSPEGAIYEQYF
size: -; V: TRBV11-2; D: -; J: TRBJ2-7; DNA: TGTGCCAGCAGCTTAGAACCCGGGGGAGAGCAGTACTTC; CDR3: CASSLEPGGEQYF
size: many; V: TRBV11-2; D: TRBD1; J: TRBJ2-1; DNA: TGTGCCAGCAGCTTAGGGGTTGGGACAGGGTTCAATGAGCAGTTCTTC; CDR3: CASSLGVGTGFNEQFF
size: many; V: TRBV30; D: -; J: TRBJ2-5; DNA: TGTGCCTGGAGTAGGATTACCCAAGAGACCCAGTACTTC; CDR3: CAWSRITQETQYF
size: many; V: TRBV28; D: TRBD2; J: TRBJ2-7; DNA: TGTGCCAGCAGTCCCGGACTAGCCCCCTTCTACGAGCAGTACTTC; CDR3: CASSPGLAPFYEQYF
size: many; V: TRBV4-3; D: TRBD2; J: TRBJ2-2; DNA: TGCGCCAGCAGCCAAGGACTAGCGGGAGGAGGGGCCGGGGAGCTGTTTTTT; CDR3: CASSQGLAGGGAGELFF
size: many; V: TRBV3-1; D: -; J: TRBJ1-6; DNA: TGTGCCAGCAGCCAAGATCAGAAGTCACCCCTCCACTTT; CDR3: CASSQDQKSPLHF
size: many; V: TRBV27; D: TRBD1; J: TRBJ1-5; DNA: TGTGCCAGCAGTTCCCTTCAACAGGGGGCAGGGCAGCCCCAGCATTTT; CDR3: CASSSLQQGAGQPQHF
size: many; V: TRBV6-2/TRBV6-3; D: -; J: TRBJ1-3; DNA: TGTGCCAGCAGTTACTCGACGAGGGGGGCCTACTCTGGAAACACCATATATTTT; CDR3: CASSYSTRGAYSGNTIYF
size: many; V: TRBV7-2; D: -; J: TRBJ2-7; DNA: TGTGCCAGCAGCTTAGCACTAGCAGGCAACGAGCAGTACTTC; CDR3: CASSLALAGNEQYF
size: many; V: TRBV11-2; D: TRBD1; J: TRBJ2-5; DNA: TGTGCCAGCAGCTGGACAGGGGCGCAAGAGACCCAGTACTTC; CDR3: CASSWTGAQETQYF
size: -; V: TRBV30; D: -; J: TRBJ1-1; DNA: TGTGCCTGCGCCTGGAACACTGAAGCTTTCTTT; CDR3: CACAWNTEAFF
size: many; V: TRBV6-5; D: -; J: TRBJ1-6; DNA: TGTGCCAGCAGTCACCAGACAGTCAGTAATTCACCCCTCCACTTT; CDR3: CASSHQTVSNSPLHF
size: -; V: TRBV10-3; D: -; J: TRBJ1-6; DNA: TGTGCCATCAGCGAAAGTGGGGGGCTTACACCCCTCCACTTT; CDR3: CAISESGGLTPLHF
size: many; V: TRBV27; D: TRBD2; J: TRBJ2-7; DNA: TGTGCCAGCGGGACTAGCGAAAACGAGCAGTACTTC; CDR3: CASGTSENEQYF
size: many; V: TRBV6-2/TRBV6-3; D: -; J: TRBJ1-2; DNA: TGTGCCAGCAGTTTCAGGCCATCTAACTATGGCTACACCTTC; CDR3: CASSFRPSNYGYTF
size: once; V: TRBV28; D: TRBD1; J: TRBJ1-5; DNA: TGTGCCAGCAGTTACATACAAGGGACAGACGAAAATCAGCCCCAGCATTTT; CDR3: CASSYIQGTDENQPQHF
size: many; V: TRBV5-1; D: -; J: TRBJ2-5; DNA: TGCGCCAGCAGCGTAGGACAGCGAGAGACCCAGTACTTC; CDR3: CASSVGQRETQYF
size: many; V: TRBV11-2; D: -; J: TRBJ2-7; DNA: TGTGCCAGCAGCTTAGGATGGGAGCAGGCGTACTTC; CDR3: CASSLGWEQAYF
size: -; V: TRBV19; D: TRBD1; J: TRBJ1-2; DNA: TGTGCCGTCGGACAGGGGGCCGGGGATGGCTACACCTTC; CDR3: CAVGQGAGDGYTF
size: many; V: TRBV7-9; D: -; J: TRBJ1-6; DNA: TGTGCCAGCAGCTTAACCCGAGCTCTCCACTTT; CDR3: CASSLTRALHF
size: few; V: TRBV11-2; D: -; J: TRBJ2-5; DNA: TGTGCCAGCAGCTCCACAAATAAGGAGACCCAGTACTTC; CDR3: CASSSTNKETQYF
size: many; V: TRBV29-1; D: TRBD2; J: TRBJ2-5; DNA: TGCAGCCTCTCCGGACTAGGACGGGAGACCCAGTACTTC; CDR3: CSLSGLGRETQYF
size: many; V: TRBV12-3/TRBV12-4; D: TRBD1; J: TRBJ2-7; DNA: TGTGCCAGCAGTTTAGCGACAGGGCCGGTGGTATCCTACGAGCAGTACTTC; CDR3: CASSLATGPVVSYEQYF
size: -; V: TRBV5-1; D: -; J: TRBJ1-2; DNA: TGCGCCAGCAGCTTGGAGACAGGAACATTTGGGCGCGGCTACACCTTC; CDR3: CASSLETGTFGRGYTF
size: few; V: TRBV30; D: -; J: TRBJ2-7; DNA: TGTGCCTGGAGGGGGCGCACGGAGGAGCAGTACTTC; CDR3: CAWRGRTEEQYF
size: few; V: TRBV28; D: -; J: TRBJ2-7; DNA: TGTGCCAGCAGTTGGTCTTTAACGGGATCACCCTTCTACGAGCAGTACTTC; CDR3: CASSWSLTGSPFYEQYF
size: -; V: TRBV20-1; D: TRBD2; J: TRBJ2-7; DNA: TGCAGTGCTACCCCGGGACTAGTGTACGAGCAGTACTTC; CDR3: CSATPGLVYEQYF
size: many; V: TRBV5-1; D: -; J: TRBJ1-3; DNA: TGCGCCAGCAGCTTGGCAGATTCAATCTCTGGAAACACCATATATTTT; CDR3: CASSLADSISGNTIYF
size: many; V: TRBV14; D: TRBD1; J: TRBJ2-7; DNA: TGTGCCAGCAGCCATGTTCGGACAGGGGTCAACTACGAGCAGTACTTC; CDR3: CASSHVRTGVNYEQYF
size: -; V: TRBV28; D: -; J: TRBJ2-5; DNA: TGTGCCAGCAGGTCCGGGACGGCCATTGGGGAGACCCAGTACTTC; CDR3: CASRSGTAIGETQYF
size: many; V: TRBV28; D: TRBD2; J: TRBJ2-5; DNA: TGTGCCAGCAGTTTATCTAGCGGGGGGCAAGAGACCCAGTACTTC; CDR3: CASSLSSGGQETQYF